The clone carrying this TCR beta chain appeared once. The V gene's germline CDR1 is SGHRS and CDR2 YFSETQ. The CDR3 covers 16 residues. V was clipped by 4 bases and J by 1 base; unmatched bases: 10. The data were obtained in a study of OX40 agonist ivuxolimab in advanced cancers. Repertoires were generated with immunoSEQ multiplex PCR, while TCRdb's copy carries only in-frame clones and drops some. The sample has about 94,000 clones; around 87% are singletons. The chain uses TRBV5-1 and TRBJ1-1, with 7 positions matching TRBD1. The specimen comprised CD4+ or CD8+ T cells sorted from blood, sampled in a trial of the OX40 agonist ivuxolimab. The sequence was collected from an adult with an advanced solid tumor such as melanoma, head and neck, liver or kidney cancer. The CDR3 DNA reads as TGCGCCAGCAGCCCCCGGCAGCAGGGGGAGAACACTGAAGCTTTCTTT. Its protein is CASSPRQQGENTEAFF.